The 8 T cell receptor beta chains presented below share a single source sample, sequenced in a study of early T cells in non-severe SARS-CoV-2 infection. TCRdb ran MiXCR on the 5' RACE reads and lists one entry per CDR3 protein. Of about 50,000 distinct CDR3 sequences listed, about 9.3% are singletons. The material sequenced was whole blood. The source is an adult who was a healthcare worker with PCR-confirmed SARS-CoV-2 infection or an uninfected control (not recorded which).

This clonotype has a count of ten or more. The J gene is TRBJ1-5, the V gene TRBV20-1, with D perhaps matching TRBD1 (6 bases). This CDR3 comprises 17 residues. CDR1 is DFQATT and CDR2 is SNEGSKA in the germline V gene (reference sequence). The V end lost 0 bases, the J end lost 4 bases, and 19 bases lay between the germline ends. The CDR3 is CSARDSLAAGQNQPQHF. In nucleotides, the CDR3 is TGCAGTGCTAGAGATAGCTTGGCGGCAGGACAGAATCAGCCCCAGCATTTT.

This clonotype occurred many times. This chain connects TRBV6-2 or TRBV6-3 to TRBJ2-3, with 7 bases matching TRBD2. In germline, CDR1 is MNHEY, CDR2 SVGEGT. The trim removed 2 bases at V and 2 bases at J, leaving 4 bases unmatched. CDR3 length equals 15 residues. The CDR3 sequence: CASSYAGAVTDTQYF. Here the CDR3 DNA reads TGTGCCAGCAGTTACGCGGGAGCTGTCACAGATACGCAGTATTTT.

This clonotype was observed a handful of times. The chain recombines TRBV18 with TRBJ2-5; 9 bases agree with TRBD1. V gave up 5 bases and J gave up 4 bases; unmatched junction bases: 11. The CDR3 totals 16 residues. Germline loops: CDR1 KGHSH, CDR2 LQKENI. CDR3 sequence reads: CASSSANRGRVETQYF. As DNA, the CDR3 is TGTGCCAGCTCATCGGCGAACAGGGGGCGTGTAGAGACCCAGTACTTC.

This clonotype was seen many times. The gene calls are TRBV27 and TRBJ1-6; TRBD1 matches 9 bases. CDR3 length: 17 residues. The J segment lost 1 base and the V segment lost 6 bases, leaving 7 bases of the junction unmatched. Germline CDR1 MNHEY, CDR2 SMNVEV (reference sequence). The CDR3: CASSRTGDGSYNSPLHF. Written as DNA, the CDR3 is TGTGCCAGCAGCCGGACAGGGGATGGATCCTATAATTCACCCCTCCACTTT.

This clonotype was seen many times. CDR3 bases: TGTGCCAGCAAGTTCGGGGGAGGCGGCGGCACAGATACGCAGTATTTT. Encoded protein: CASKFGGGGGTDTQYF. The V and J genes are TRBV27 and TRBJ2-3; D is possibly TRBD2 (6 bases). The germline V gene encodes CDR1 MNHEY and CDR2 SMNVEV (reference sequence). Deletions cut 7 bases from V and 1 base from J, with 18 bases between. This CDR3 has 16 amino acids.

This clonotype was observed at least ten times. The chain couples TRBV7-3 to TRBJ1-1; D is possibly TRBD1 (6 bases). Germline values: CDR1 SGHTA, CDR2 FQGTGA. The CDR3 consists of 16 residues. V was trimmed by 5 bases and J by 7 bases, leaving 23 bases between them. The CDR3 sequence: CASSKTPRGALSEAFF. The DNA of the CDR3 is TGTGCCAGCAGCAAGACCCCCCGGGGGGCGCTGAGTGAAGCTTTCTTT.

This clonotype was picked up a small number of times. The chain couples TRBV28 to TRBJ2-5; D is unclear. Per the germline V gene, CDR1 is MDHEN and CDR2 is SYDVKM. V dropped 3 bases and J dropped 5 bases, with 4 bases sitting between them. There are 11 residues in the CDR3. Written as DNA, the CDR3 is TGTGCCAGCAGTTTGCTGGAGACCCAGTACTTC. This translates into CASSLLETQYF.

The chain has TRBV28 and TRBJ2-5, with D perhaps matching TRBD1 or TRBD2 (5 bases each). The CDR3 runs 13 residues. The V gene's germline CDR1 is MDHEN and CDR2 SYDVKM. Trimming took 5 bases from V and 4 from J, leaving 11 bases between them. The CDR3 loop is CASSTTGAETQYF. In nucleotides, the CDR3 is TGTGCCAGCAGTACGACCGGGGCAGAGACCCAGTACTTC.